This TCR beta chain was sequenced in a study of cytomegalovirus exposure and HLA in healthy donors. Findings and limits, study-wide: The authors enumerated over 150 TCR beta chains as linked to cytomegalovirus.

PCR was performed using 60 Vbeta and 13 Jbeta primers. Clones were read by immunoSEQ multiplex PCR, and TCRdb kept only the in-frame ones, dropping some. The sample lists under 80,000 clones, around 75% seen once, with 7.2% in the top ten. Remarks on this clone: Antigen specificity is unknown.

Trimming pared 1 base from V and 0 bases from J, leaving 6 bases between. Germline V lookup: CDR1 ENHRY, CDR2 SYGVKD. The CDR3 contains 14 residues. Sequences were obtained from PBMCs. The rearrangement links TRBV10-3 to TRBJ1-2, with unresolved D. This receptor was taken from a woman aged 40 to 49 in good health and CMV-seronegative. The chain's CDR3 is CAISEYGANYGYTF. The CDR3 DNA follows: TGTGCCATCAGTGAGTACGGGGCTAACTATGGCTACACCTTC.